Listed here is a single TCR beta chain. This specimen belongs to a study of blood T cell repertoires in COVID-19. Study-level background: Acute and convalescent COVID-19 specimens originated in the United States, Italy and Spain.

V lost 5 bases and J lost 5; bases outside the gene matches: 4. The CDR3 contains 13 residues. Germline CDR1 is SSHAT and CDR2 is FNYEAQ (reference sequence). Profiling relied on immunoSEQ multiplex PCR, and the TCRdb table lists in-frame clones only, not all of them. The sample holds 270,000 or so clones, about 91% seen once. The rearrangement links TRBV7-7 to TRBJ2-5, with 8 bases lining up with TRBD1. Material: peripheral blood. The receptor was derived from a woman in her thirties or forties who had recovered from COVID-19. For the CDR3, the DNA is TGTGCCAGCAGCCACGACAGGGGTGAGACCCAGTACTTC. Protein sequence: CASSHDRGETQYF.